What follows is one T cell receptor (beta chain) and its context. Original processing notes: By means of reference gene primer amplification, nucleated cell counts were estimated. Libraries were prepared by immunoSEQ multiplex PCR; TCRdb keeps only in-frame clonotypes and omits some of them. V, J and clone size are taken as reported in that table, and D and trimming were inferred from the DNA itself. The sample holds about 22,000 clones, 75% to 95% seen once. These data are taken from a study of blood T cell repertoires in COVID-19. Study in general: Whether acute or convalescent, the COVID-19 samples came from the United States, Italy and Spain. From T cells, B-cell-depleted T cells, or PBMCs came the material, which was cDNA or gDNA.

This CDR3 has 12 amino acids. Germline CDR1 MDHEN, CDR2 SYDVKM. V lost 11 bases, J lost 3 bases, and 13 bases lay in between. The chain links TRBV28 to TRBJ1-1, with D maybe TRBD1 (6 bases). Sequencing was done on a sample of peripheral blood. The clonotype was recovered from a woman in her 70s with active COVID-19. The CDR3 DNA sequence: TGTGCCTCCTCAGGACAGCACACTGAAGCTTTCTTT. Translated: CASSGQHTEAFF.